Reported below is one TCR beta chain. The data originate from a study of PD-L1 blockade in urothelial cancer. Across the whole study: Each blood sample yielded a median of about 130,000 T cells.

The diagnosis in patients was locally advanced or metastatic urothelial carcinoma. The table came from immunoSEQ multiplex PCR; TCRdb's copy has only in-frame clones and leaves some out. The sample has about 82,000 clones, 75% to 90% seen once. The source was PBMCs, collected around atezolizumab (anti-PD-L1) treatment. The TCR sequence derives from a woman between 65 and 79 years old with urothelial cancer.

This CDR3 reads CASSDHGLAGFNIQYF. In DNA form, the CDR3 reads TGCGCCAGCAGCGACCATGGACTAGCGGGATTTAACATTCAGTACTTC. This chain connects TRBV10-2 to TRBJ2-4; TRBD2 matches at 12 bases. Germline values: CDR1 WSHSY, CDR2 SAAADI. Losses at the gene ends were 6 bases for V and 7 bases for J; bases not matched to a gene: 10. The CDR3 consists of 16 residues.